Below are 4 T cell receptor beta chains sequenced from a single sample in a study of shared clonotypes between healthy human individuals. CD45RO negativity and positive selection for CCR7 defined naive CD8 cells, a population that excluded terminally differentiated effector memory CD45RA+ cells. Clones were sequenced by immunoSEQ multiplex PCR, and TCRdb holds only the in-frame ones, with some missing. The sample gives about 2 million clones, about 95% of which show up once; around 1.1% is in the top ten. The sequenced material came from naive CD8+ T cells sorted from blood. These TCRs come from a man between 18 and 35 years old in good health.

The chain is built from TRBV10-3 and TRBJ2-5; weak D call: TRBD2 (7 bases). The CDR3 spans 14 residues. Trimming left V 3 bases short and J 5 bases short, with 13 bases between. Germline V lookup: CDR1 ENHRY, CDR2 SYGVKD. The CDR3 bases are TGTGCCATCAGTGACATGGGGGGGGCGGAGACCCAGTACTTC. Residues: CAISDMGGAETQYF.

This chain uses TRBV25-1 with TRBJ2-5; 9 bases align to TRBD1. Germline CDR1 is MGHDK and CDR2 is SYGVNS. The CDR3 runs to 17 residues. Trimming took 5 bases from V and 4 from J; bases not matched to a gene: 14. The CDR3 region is CASSSSSSGTGLETQYF. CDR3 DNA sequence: TGTGCCAGCAGTTCTTCCAGCTCCGGGACAGGGCTAGAGACCCAGTACTTC.

CDR3 protein: CASSFHIDEQFF. The CDR3 bases are TGTGCCAGCAGCTTTCATATCGATGAGCAGTTCTTC. The rearrangement links TRBV7-8 to TRBJ2-1; D gene unclear. The CDR3 is 12 residues long. In germline, CDR1 is SGHVS, CDR2 FQNEAQ. Trimming took off 3 bases at V and 8 bases at J, with 8 bases between the two ends.

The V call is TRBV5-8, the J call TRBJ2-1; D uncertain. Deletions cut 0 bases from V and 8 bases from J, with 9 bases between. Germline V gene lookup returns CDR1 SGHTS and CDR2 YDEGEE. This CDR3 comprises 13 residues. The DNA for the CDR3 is TGTGCCAGCAGCTTGGTCCAAAGGGATGAGCAGTTCTTC. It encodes CASSLVQRDEQFF.